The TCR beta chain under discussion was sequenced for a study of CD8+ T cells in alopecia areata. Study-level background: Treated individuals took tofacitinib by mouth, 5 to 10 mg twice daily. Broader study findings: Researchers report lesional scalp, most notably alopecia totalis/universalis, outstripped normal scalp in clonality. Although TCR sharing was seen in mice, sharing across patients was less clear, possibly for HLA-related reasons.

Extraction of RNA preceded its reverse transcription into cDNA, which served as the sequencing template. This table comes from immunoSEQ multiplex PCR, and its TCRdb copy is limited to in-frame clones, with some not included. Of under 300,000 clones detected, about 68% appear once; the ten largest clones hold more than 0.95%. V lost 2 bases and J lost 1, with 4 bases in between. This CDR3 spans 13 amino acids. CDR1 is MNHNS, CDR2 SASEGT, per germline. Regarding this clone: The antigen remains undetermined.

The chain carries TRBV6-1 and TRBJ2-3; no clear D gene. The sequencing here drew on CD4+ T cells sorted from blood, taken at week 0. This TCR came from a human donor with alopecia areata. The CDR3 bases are TGTGCCAGCAGTGAACTCCGCACAGATACGCAGTATTTT. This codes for CASSELRTDTQYF.